This TCR beta chain appears in the sequencing data of a study of T cell responses to AZD1222 COVID-19 vaccine. Study-wide context: Pooling was applied to second doses at about 4 or about 12 weeks.

There are 13 residues in the CDR3. V was pared by 5 bases and J by 5 bases, with 13 bases between. The germline CDR1 and CDR2 sequences are SEHNR and FQNEAQ (reference sequence). This clone was counted a few times. Its target is not known. Study outcomes and limitations: Spike-specific TCR depth and breadth grew after two AZD1222 doses. In a largely white British group with more females than males, clonal diversity was possibly underestimated.

Here immunoSEQ multiplex PCR was the method, and the copy in TCRdb shows in-frame clones only, minus some. This sample has 130,000 or so clones, with roughly nine tenths found just once. The source material was peripheral blood, sampled on day 0 of AZD1222 vaccination. This rearrangement joins TRBV7-9 to TRBJ2-7; perhaps D is TRBD1 or TRBD2 (6 bases each). The receptor was isolated from an adult in good health. CDR3 nucleotide sequence: TGTGCCAGCAGCCCTCGGGGGCCGGACGAGCAGTACTTC. Its translation is CASSPRGPDEQYF.